The 27 T cell receptor beta chains below all came from one sample that was sequenced in a study of immune cell composition in non-small cell lung cancer. Here immunoSEQ multiplex PCR was the method, and the copy in TCRdb shows in-frame clones only, minus some. Of 13,000 to 15,000 clones listed, about 70% are singletons. Sequenced input: lung tumor tissue. The receptor set was obtained from a human donor with non-small cell lung cancer.

CDR3 nucleotides: TGTGCCAGCGCTAGGCTTACCACCGGGGAGCTGTTTTTT. Its translation is CASARLTTGELFF. The chain joins TRBV9 to TRBJ2-2; D remains ambiguous. Deletions cut 7 bases from V and 4 bases from J, with 11 bases between. Germline CDR1 reads SGDLS; CDR2 reads YYNGEE. This CDR3 comprises 13 residues.

V gene TRBV1 combines with J gene TRBJ2-2; the table's D call, TRBD1, has no DNA check behind it. TRBV1 represents a pseudogene. CDR3 length: 19 residues. CDR3 amino acids: CTSSQVPRTGGLNTGELFF. In DNA form, the CDR3 reads TGCACCAGCAGCCAAGTCCCTCGGACAGGGGGCTTGAACACCGGGGAGCTGTTTTTT.

V usage is TRBV30 and J usage is TRBJ1-5; TRBD1 matches at 7 bases. Germline trimming cut 0 bases from V and 4 bases from J; bases unmatched to any gene: 6. Germline V CDR1 and CDR2: GTSNPN, SVGIG (reference sequence). This CDR3 comprises 15 residues. The chain's CDR3 is CAWSVRQGGNQPQHF. As DNA, the CDR3 is TGTGCCTGGAGTGTACGACAGGGAGGAAATCAGCCCCAGCATTTT.

This clone came up a few times. The chain carries TRBV4-3 and TRBJ2-7; TRBD1 matches 10 bases. CDR3 length equals 16 residues. Trimming cost V 4 bases and J 1 base; bases outside gene matches: 7. Germline CDR1 is LGHNA and CDR2 is YSLEER. CDR3 in DNA: TGCGCCAGCAGCCCCCTCGGGACAGGGGAATCCTACGAGCAGTACTTC. This codes for CASSPLGTGESYEQYF.

The V gene is TRBV4-2, the J gene TRBJ1-4; TRBD1 agrees at 12 bases. The CDR3 is 16 residues long. Losses at the gene ends were 0 bases for V and 8 bases for J; bases not matched to a gene: 4. Germline lookup yields CDR1 LGHNA and CDR2 YNFKEQ. CDR3 sequence: CASSQDRDRGREKLFF. The CDR3 nucleotides read TGTGCCAGCAGCCAAGATCGGGACAGGGGGCGCGAAAAACTGTTTTTT.

Regarding this clone: At one of its ends the junction is not consistent with the germline gene, which may arise from a read error. CDR3 region: CASTLLFF. The CDR3 DNA follows: TGTGCCAGCACCCTCCTTTTCTTC. The rearrangement joins TRBV7-2 to TRBJ1-2, with D hard to call. The germline V gene has CDR1 SGHTA and CDR2 FQGNSA. This CDR3 is 8 amino acids long.

V usage is TRBV20-1 and J usage is TRBJ2-7, with TRBD2 identical over 7 bases. V lost 5 bases and J lost 5; bases outside the gene matches: 3. Per germline, CDR1 DFQATT and CDR2 SNEGSKA (reference sequence). There are 11 residues in the CDR3. The CDR3 loop reads CSALAVDEQYF. The CDR3 nucleotides read TGCAGTGCTCTAGCGGTGGACGAGCAGTACTTC.

CDR3 in DNA: TGTGCCAGCAGCTCAATTCAGGGTGGTGGCTACACCTTC. It specifies CASSSIQGGGYTF. The V call is TRBV7-6, the J call TRBJ1-2, with D possibly matching TRBD1 (5 bases). CDR1 and CDR2 from the germline V gene are SGHVS and FNYEAQ. The germline V and J ends were trimmed by 4 bases and 7 bases, with 13 bases remaining between them. The CDR3 runs 13 residues.

The chain employs TRBV2 and TRBJ2-5, with 10 bases matching TRBD2. CDR1 SNHLY and CDR2 FYNNEI come from the germline V gene. This CDR3 has 14 amino acids. Trimming removed 5 bases from V and 3 bases from J; junction bases left unmatched: 3. CDR3: CASSIGLAEETQYF. The CDR3 nucleotides are TGTGCCAGCAGTATAGGACTAGCGGAAGAGACCCAGTACTTC.

The chain has TRBV5-6 and TRBJ2-1; D is possibly TRBD2 (6 bases). Germline CDR1 is SGHDT and CDR2 is YYEEEE. Deletions cut 2 bases from V and 3 bases from J, with 12 bases between. The CDR3 loop spans 15 amino acids. Written as DNA, the CDR3 is TGTGCCAGCAGCTTCTACGGGGAGGTCTACAATGAGCAGTTCTTC. It translates to CASSFYGEVYNEQFF. Looking up the rest from reference TRBV5-6 and TRBJ2-1 gives the full variable domain: DAGVTQSPTHLIKTRGQQVTLRCSPKSGHDTVSWYQQALGQGPQFIFQYYEEEERQRGNFPDRFSGHQFPNYSSELNVNALLLGDSALYLCASSFYGEVYNEQFFGPGTRLTVL.

This clone occurred a few times. At one end, the junction sequence differs from germline, possibly due to a read error. The rearrangement uses TRBV5-1 and TRBJ2-7; D remains ambiguous. CDR1 is SGHRS, CDR2 YFSETQ, per germline. This CDR3 contains 13 residues. The CDR3 spells CASSLSDSGEQYF. Here the CDR3 DNA reads TGTGCCAGCAGCTTAAGTGATTCAGGAGAGCAGTACTTC.

This clone has a handful of counts. The genes are TRBV4-1 and TRBJ2-5, with D possibly TRBD1 on 7 matching bases. Deletions cut 0 bases from V and 5 bases from J, with 22 bases between. This CDR3 region has 18 residues. Germline V gene lookup returns CDR1 MGHRA and CDR2 YSYEKL. In nucleotides, the CDR3 is TGCGCCAGCAGCCAAGAAGCAAGGAGGGGGCTCGGAATGGAGACCCAGTACTTC. It codes for CASSQEARRGLGMETQYF.

This clone was seen just once. The gene calls are TRBV29-1 and TRBJ2-5, with 10 bases lining up with TRBD2. J was trimmed by 4 bases and V by 8 bases; bases with no gene match: 10. Germline V gene data show CDR1 as SQVTM and CDR2 as ANQGSEA. This CDR3 spans 14 amino acids. Here the CDR3 reads CSPGTSGKGETQYF. CDR3 sequence (DNA): TGCAGCCCCGGAACTAGCGGGAAGGGAGAGACCCAGTACTTC.

The CDR3 is CASSMTFRGTEAFF. As DNA, the CDR3 is TGTGCCAGCAGTATGACTTTCAGGGGCACTGAAGCTTTCTTT. This chain connects TRBV28 to TRBJ1-1, with a tentative D call TRBD1 (6 bases). V lost 5 bases and J 4 bases, leaving 14 bases between the germline ends. The CDR3 covers 14 residues. Germline CDR1 is MDHEN and CDR2 is SYDVKM. The variable domain in full, with the rest retrieved from reference TRBV28 and TRBJ1-1, is DVKVTQSSRYLVKRTGEKVFLECVQDMDHENMFWYRQDPGLGLRLIYFSYDVKMKEKGDIPEGYSVSREKKERFSLILESASTNQTSMYLCASSMTFRGTEAFFGQGTRLTVV.

This clone was found once. The chain links TRBV15 to TRBJ2-1; D unresolved. The CDR3 loop spans 14 amino acids. Trimming removed 0 bases at V and 7 bases at J, with 10 bases between. Germline assignment: CDR1 LNHNV and CDR2 YYDKDF (reference sequence). The CDR3 here is CATSRDDRSNEQFF. The CDR3 nucleotides read TGTGCCACCAGCAGAGATGATAGATCGAATGAGCAGTTCTTC.

CDR3: CASSGGGRQGPYEQYF. In DNA form, the CDR3 reads TGTGCCAGCAGTGGCGGTGGGAGACAGGGGCCTTACGAGCAGTACTTC. The chain couples TRBV6-1 to TRBJ2-7; 8 positions match TRBD1. J lost 4 bases, V lost 4 bases, and 12 bases had no gene match. Germline V lookup: CDR1 MNHNS, CDR2 SASEGT. The CDR3 covers 16 residues.

The chain is built from TRBV7-8 and TRBJ1-4; a weak D match, TRBD1 (5 bases). The CDR3 is made up of 15 amino acids. Germline CDR1 SGHVS, CDR2 FQNEAQ. The V end lost 5 bases, the J end lost 5 bases, and 15 bases lay between the germline ends. The CDR3 DNA is TGTGCCAGCAGCGAACGGGACTTCGTAAATGAAAAACTGTTTTTT. Translation gives CASSERDFVNEKLFF.

The chain recombines TRBV2 with TRBJ1-6, with D possibly matching TRBD1 (5 bases). Germline CDR1 reads SNHLY; CDR2 reads FYNNEI. This CDR3 is built from 11 residues. Between the trimmed V and J ends, which lost 4 bases and 13 bases, there was a span of 8 bases. This CDR3 is CASSAGHPLHF. As DNA, the CDR3 is TGTGCCAGCAGTGCAGGGCATCCCCTCCACTTT.

This clone was counted a single time. V usage is TRBV29-1 and J usage is TRBJ1-4; perhaps TRBD1 as D (6 bases). V shed 6 bases and J shed 1 base, with 6 bases lying between them. The germline V gene encodes CDR1 SQVTM and CDR2 ANQGSEA. This CDR3 has 12 amino acids. The CDR3 DNA sequence: TGCAGCGTGGGACAAACTAATGAAAAACTGTTTTTT. Protein: CSVGQTNEKLFF.

The chain recombines TRBV7-9 with TRBJ2-4; TRBD1 might be the D (6 bases). The CDR3 runs to 15 residues. Deletions cut 5 bases from V and 0 bases from J, with 11 bases between. CDR1 is SEHNR and CDR2 is FQNEAQ in the germline V gene (reference sequence). This CDR3 reads CASSQGRLAKNIQYF. DNA of the CDR3: TGTGCCAGCAGCCAGGGGCGGCTAGCCAAAAACATTCAGTACTTC.

V gene TRBV30 combines with J gene TRBJ2-6; no clear D gene. Germline assignment: CDR1 GTSNPN and CDR2 SVGIG (reference sequence). This CDR3 is built from 14 residues. V lost 2 bases to trimming and J lost 0 bases, with 5 bases between them. DNA of the CDR3: TGTGCCTGGAGTAGAGACTCTGGGGCCAACGTCCTGACTTTC. Translating it yields CAWSRDSGANVLTF.

The chain carries TRBV27 and TRBJ2-1; 14 nucleotides agree with TRBD2. Unmatched junction bases numbered 4, after V lost 2 bases and J lost 7 bases. This CDR3 has 16 residues. Germline V gene sequence: CDR1 MNHEY, CDR2 SMNVEV (reference sequence). CDR3 sequence reads: CASSLIRTSGRNEQFF. The CDR3 DNA is TGTGCCAGCAGTTTAATAAGGACTAGCGGGAGGAATGAGCAGTTCTTC.

This clone was seen only a few times. This chain links TRBV5-1 with TRBJ1-2; the D is unclear. The germline gives CDR1 SGHRS, CDR2 YFSETQ. V dropped 4 bases and J dropped 4 bases, with 14 bases sitting between them. CDR3 length: 14 residues. The DNA for the CDR3 is TGCGCCAGCAGCCAACGTGACAACCTCTATGGCTACACCTTC. Its protein product is CASSQRDNLYGYTF.

The genes are TRBV5-1 and TRBJ1-1; D is possibly TRBD1 (6 bases). The CDR3 runs to 15 residues. Germline assignment: CDR1 SGHRS and CDR2 YFSETQ. Trimming left V 0 bases short and J 1 base short, with 10 bases between. The CDR3 coding sequence is TGCGCCAGCAGCTTGGGAGAGACAGGGAACACTGAAGCTTTCTTT. This codes for CASSLGETGNTEAFF. Supplemented by reference TRBV5-1 and TRBJ1-1, the full variable domain reads KAGVTQTPRYLIKTRGQQVTLSCSPISGHRSVSWYQQTPGQGLQFLFEYFSETQRNKGNFPGRFSGRQFSNSRSEMNVSTLELGDSALYLCASSLGETGNTEAFFGQGTRLTVV.

The genes are TRBV5-1 and TRBJ2-2, with D maybe TRBD1 (5 bases). The V end was cut by 3 bases, the J end by 5 bases, with 11 bases between. The V gene's germline CDR1 is SGHRS and CDR2 YFSETQ. The CDR3 has 14 residues. For the CDR3, the DNA is TGCGCCAGCAGCTACGCTAGGGGTACCGGGGAGCTGTTTTTT. This gives the protein CASSYARGTGELFF.

The chain employs TRBV27 and TRBJ2-2; D gene unclear. This CDR3 comprises 15 residues. Trimming pared 5 bases from V and 1 base from J, leaving 11 bases between. CDR1 MNHEY and CDR2 SMNVEV come from the germline V gene (reference sequence). The CDR3 spells CASSPVTRNTGELFF. CDR3 in DNA: TGTGCCAGCAGTCCCGTTACAAGGAACACCGGGGAGCTGTTTTTT.

V gene TRBV7-2 combines with J gene TRBJ2-7; TRBD1 aligns across 7 bases. This CDR3 spans 13 amino acids. The germline CDR1 and CDR2 sequences are SGHTA and FQGNSA. V lost 5 bases, J lost 2 bases, and 3 bases stayed unmatched. CDR3 residues: CASSQGTAYEQYF. The CDR3 bases are TGTGCCAGCAGCCAAGGGACAGCCTACGAGCAGTACTTC. Full variable domain (outside the CDR3, taken from reference TRBV7-2 and TRBJ2-7): GAGVSQSPSNKVTEKGKDVELRCDPISGHTALYWYRQSLGQGLEFLIYFQGNSAPDKSGLPSDRFSAERTGGSVSTLTIQRTQQEDSAVYLCASSQGTAYEQYFGPGTRLTVT.